This is a list of T cell receptor beta chains from one sample in a study of blood T cell repertoires in COVID-19. Produced via immunoSEQ multiplex PCR; TCRdb's table is partial and in-frame only. The table records 95,000 to 100,000 clones, 85% of them present only once. Sequencing was carried out using peripheral blood. The receptors derive from a woman between 70 and 85 years old with active or convalescent COVID-19. The CDR3 runs from the conserved cysteine through the conserved F or W. The D gene is left open where the match is weak. Clone size is shown for a subset of rows, as once, few, many or a class of expanded clone.

abundance	d_gene	len	v_gene	j_gene	CDR3aa	CDR3nt
.	TRBD2	14	TRBV7-9	TRBJ2-3	CASSISGSTDTQYF	TGTGCCAGCAGCATTAGCGGGAGCACAGATACGCAGTATTTT
.	TRBD1	12	TRBV28	TRBJ1-4	CASSLTGGKLFF	TGTGCCAGCAGTTTAACAGGGGGAAAACTGTTTTTT
.	TRBD2	15	TRBV9	TRBJ2-5	CASSVGRGDSETQYF	TGTGCCAGCAGCGTAGGGCGGGGGGATTCAGAGACCCAGTACTTC
few	.	13	TRBV19	TRBJ2-7	CATSRVDRNEQYF	TGTGCCACCTCCCGGGTTGACAGGAACGAGCAGTACTTC
.	.	15	TRBV18	TRBJ2-2	CASSPQFDSPGELFF	TGTGCCAGCTCACCACAATTTGACAGCCCCGGGGAGCTGTTTTTT
once	TRBD1	16	TRBV9	TRBJ1-2	CASSGQTGQINYGYTF	TGTGCCAGCAGCGGACAAACGGGACAGATAAACTATGGCTACACCTTC
.	.	15	TRBV28	TRBJ2-7	CASSPQGPPTYEQYF	TGTGCCAGCAGTCCTCAGGGGCCGCCCACCTACGAGCAGTACTTC
.	.	14	TRBV13	TRBJ2-1	CASSFSGTRNEQFF	TGTGCCAGCAGCTTCTCCGGGACACGTAATGAGCAGTTCTTC
.	TRBD1	14	TRBV18	TRBJ2-7	CASSPTGVAYEQYF	TGTGCCAGCTCACCGACAGGGGTTGCCTACGAGCAGTACTTC
few	.	15	TRBV29-1	TRBJ2-7	CSAWKLRGTSYEQYF	TGCAGCGCCTGGAAGCTCAGGGGTACCTCCTACGAGCAGTACTTC
.	.	15	TRBV5-4	TRBJ1-5	CASSLDGNSNQPQHF	TGTGCCAGCAGCTTGGACGGTAATAGCAATCAGCCCCAGCATTTT
.	TRBD2	17	TRBV5-1	TRBJ2-1	CASSLAPSGSFYNEQFF	TGCGCCAGCAGCTTGGCCCCTAGCGGGAGTTTCTACAATGAGCAGTTCTTC
.	TRBD1	15	TRBV28	TRBJ1-6	CASSLLGTGDSPLHF	TGTGCCAGCAGTTTATTGGGGACAGGGGATTCACCCCTCCACTTT
.	TRBD1	17	TRBV28	TRBJ1-1	CASSGTRSRQGVTEAFF	TGTGCCAGCAGTGGAACCCGATCGCGACAGGGGGTCACTGAAGCTTTCTTT
.	.	13	TRBV10-3	TRBJ1-1	CAISNLGATEAFF	TGTGCCATCAGTAATCTAGGGGCCACTGAAGCTTTCTTT
.	.	13	TRBV4-3	TRBJ2-1	CASSHLSGNEQFF	TGCGCCAGCAGCCATTTGAGCGGGAATGAGCAGTTCTTC
.	TRBD1	12	TRBV28	TRBJ1-2	CATDRVDYGYTF	TGTGCCACCGACAGGGTCGACTATGGCTACACCTTC
.	.	15	TRBV28	TRBJ1-5	CASSRSQGSNQPQHF	TGTGCCAGCAGCAGATCTCAGGGGAGCAATCAGCCCCAGCATTTT
.	.	13	TRBV9	TRBJ1-4	CASSRGGPEKLFF	TGTGCCAGCAGCAGGGGGGGGCCTGAAAAACTGTTTTTT
.	TRBD1	14	TRBV6-1	TRBJ1-5	CASSRDRDNQPQHF	TGTGCCAGCAGCCGGGACAGGGACAATCAGCCCCAGCATTTT
once	TRBD1	15	TRBV19	TRBJ2-7	CASSTRTGGSNEQYF	TGTGCCAGTAGTACCCGGACAGGGGGCTCCAACGAGCAGTACTTC
.	.	16	TRBV12-5	TRBJ1-1	CASGLVRSGMNTEAFF	TGTGCTAGTGGTTTGGTACGTTCAGGCATGAACACTGAAGCTTTCTTT
.	.	15	TRBV18	TRBJ1-1	CASSPGQGLHTEAFF	TGTGCCAGCTCACCAGGGCAGGGCCTCCACACTGAAGCTTTCTTT
.	TRBD1	15	TRBV7-3	TRBJ2-5	CASSFMSGGQETQYF	TGTGCCAGCAGCTTTATGTCAGGGGGACAAGAGACCCAGTACTTC
.	.	14	TRBV5-1	TRBJ2-3	CASRPEAYTDTQYF	TGCGCCAGCAGACCGGAGGCCTACACAGATACGCAGTATTTT
.	.	13	TRBV18	TRBJ1-4	CASSRAPNEKLFF	TGTGCCAGCTCACGGGCCCCGAATGAAAAACTGTTTTTT
.	TRBD2	15	TRBV9	TRBJ2-3	CASSVRGGRTDTQYF	TGTGCCAGCAGCGTCCGGGGGGGCCGCACAGATACGCAGTATTTT
.	.	16	TRBV5-4	TRBJ1-2	CASSLDAGTPKGGYTF	TGTGCCAGCAGCTTGGATGCCGGGACACCTAAAGGGGGCTACACCTTC
.	TRBD2	17	TRBV2	TRBJ2-3	CAITRGASGGRTDTQYF	TGTGCCATCACGAGGGGGGCCAGCGGGGGCCGCACAGATACGCAGTATTTT
.	TRBD1	16	TRBV4-3	TRBJ2-7	CASSQDGTGVANEQYF	TGCGCCAGCAGCCAAGATGGAACAGGGGTTGCGAACGAGCAGTACTTC
.	.	13	TRBV6-6	TRBJ1-1	CASSYSQNTEAFF	TGTGCCAGCAGTTACTCCCAGAACACTGAAGCTTTCTTT
.	TRBD2	14	TRBV3-1/TRBV3-2	TRBJ2-5	CASRPTSGQETQYF	TGTGCCAGCAGACCCACTAGCGGCCAAGAGACCCAGTACTTC
.	.	17	TRBV4-3	TRBJ2-1	CASSQDASGELYNEQFF	TGCGCCAGCAGCCAAGACGCGTCAGGGGAACTCTACAATGAGCAGTTCTTC
.	.	11	TRBV6-2/TRBV6-3	TRBJ1-2	CASSFSGGYTF	TGTGCCAGCAGCTTCTCAGGCGGCTACACCTTC
.	TRBD2	14	TRBV7-9	TRBJ2-7	CASSPGGTSYEQYF	TGTGCCAGCAGCCCCGGGGGGACCTCCTACGAGCAGTACTTC
.	TRBD1	13	TRBV12-3/TRBV12-4	TRBJ2-7	CASSWTGGVEQYF	TGTGCCAGCAGTTGGACAGGGGGAGTCGAGCAGTACTTC
.	TRBD2	15	TRBV3-1/TRBV3-2	TRBJ2-1	CASSQDSLAEYEQFF	TGTGCCAGCAGCCAAGATTCTCTAGCGGAGTACGAGCAGTTCTTC
.	.	15	TRBV7-9	TRBJ1-6	CASSLGDWGYSPLHF	TGTGCCAGCAGCTTAGGTGATTGGGGCTATTCACCCCTCCACTTT
.	TRBD2	14	TRBV6-5	TRBJ2-7	CASTNPTSRYEQYF	TGTGCCAGCACTAACCCGACTAGCAGGTACGAGCAGTACTTC
.	TRBD1	11	TRBV30	TRBJ1-2	CAWTDRGGYTF	TGTGCCTGGACAGACAGGGGAGGCTACACCTTC
.	TRBD1	16	TRBV5-1	TRBJ1-4	CASSSNGQGGGEKLFF	TGCGCCAGCAGCTCTAACGGACAGGGGGGTGGTGAAAAACTGTTTTTT
few	.	15	TRBV3-1/TRBV3-2	TRBJ1-5	CASSQGRVSNQPQHF	TGTGCCAGCAGCCAAGGCAGGGTAAGCAATCAGCCCCAGCATTTT
.	.	14	TRBV18	TRBJ1-5	CASSLGQSNQPQHF	TGTGCCAGCTCACTAGGACAGAGCAATCAGCCCCAGCATTTT
.	.	15	TRBV7-8	TRBJ1-5	CASSRGGQAHQPQHF	TGTGCCAGCAGCCGCGGAGGTCAGGCGCATCAGCCCCAGCATTTT
few	TRBD2	16	TRBV24-1	TRBJ2-3	CATSDLAGVGTDTQYF	TGTGCCACCAGTGATCTTGCGGGAGTGGGAACAGATACGCAGTATTTT
.	.	14	TRBV7-9	TRBJ1-1	CASSTGQMNTEAFF	TGTGCCAGCAGCACAGGACAGATGAACACTGAAGCTTTCTTT
.	TRBD2	14	TRBV24-1	TRBJ2-2	CATGASGATGELFF	TGTGCCACCGGGGCTAGCGGGGCAACCGGGGAGCTGTTTTTT